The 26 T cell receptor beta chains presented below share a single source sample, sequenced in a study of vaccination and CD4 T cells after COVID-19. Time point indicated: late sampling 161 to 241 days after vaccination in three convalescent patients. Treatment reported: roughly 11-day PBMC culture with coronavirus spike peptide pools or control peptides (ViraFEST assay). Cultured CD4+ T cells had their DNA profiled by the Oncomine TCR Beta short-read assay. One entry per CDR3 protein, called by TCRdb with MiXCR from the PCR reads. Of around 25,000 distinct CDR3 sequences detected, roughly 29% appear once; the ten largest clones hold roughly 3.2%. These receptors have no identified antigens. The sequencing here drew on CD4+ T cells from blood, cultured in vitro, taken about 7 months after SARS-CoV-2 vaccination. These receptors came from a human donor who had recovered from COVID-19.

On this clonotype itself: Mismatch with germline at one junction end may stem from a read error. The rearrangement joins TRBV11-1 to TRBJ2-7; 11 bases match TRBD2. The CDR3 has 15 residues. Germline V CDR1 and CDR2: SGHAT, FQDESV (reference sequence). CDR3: CAGSPRLAGLYEQYF. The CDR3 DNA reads TGTGCCGGCAGCCCGCGACTAGCGGGGTTATACGAGCAGTACTTC.

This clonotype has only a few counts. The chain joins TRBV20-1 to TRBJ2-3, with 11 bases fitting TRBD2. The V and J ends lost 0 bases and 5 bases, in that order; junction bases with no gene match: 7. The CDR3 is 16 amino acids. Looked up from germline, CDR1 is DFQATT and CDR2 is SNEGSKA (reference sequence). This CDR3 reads CSARERLAGGIDTQYF. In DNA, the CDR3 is TGCAGTGCTAGAGAACGGCTAGCGGGAGGCATAGATACGCAGTATTTT.

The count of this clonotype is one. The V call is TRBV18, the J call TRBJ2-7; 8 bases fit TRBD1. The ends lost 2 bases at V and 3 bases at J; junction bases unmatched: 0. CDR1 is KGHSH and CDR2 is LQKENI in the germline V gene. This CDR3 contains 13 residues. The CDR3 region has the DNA TGTGCCAGCTCACCAGGGACAGGCTACGAGCAGTACTTC. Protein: CASSPGTGYEQYF.

The CDR3 loop is CATSDTAGVVDTQYF. The CDR3 bases are TGTGCCACCAGTGACACAGCGGGAGTAGTGGATACGCAGTATTTT. This chain uses TRBV24-1 with TRBJ2-3; 8 nucleotides align to TRBD2. Per germline, CDR1 KGHDR and CDR2 SFDVKD. V was pared by 4 bases and J by 6 bases, with 8 bases of the junction left unmatched. The CDR3 has 15 amino acids.

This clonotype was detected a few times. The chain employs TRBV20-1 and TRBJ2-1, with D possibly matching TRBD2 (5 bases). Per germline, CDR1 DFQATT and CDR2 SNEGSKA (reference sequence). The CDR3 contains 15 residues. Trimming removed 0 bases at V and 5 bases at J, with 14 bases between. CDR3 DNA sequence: TGCAGTGCTAGAGATTTGCGTAGCGCTCACAATGAGCAGTTCTTC. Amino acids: CSARDLRSAHNEQFF.

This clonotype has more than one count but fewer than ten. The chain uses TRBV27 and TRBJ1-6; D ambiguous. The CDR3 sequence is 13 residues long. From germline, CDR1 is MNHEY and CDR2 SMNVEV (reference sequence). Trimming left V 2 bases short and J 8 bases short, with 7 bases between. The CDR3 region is CASSLAEDSPLHF. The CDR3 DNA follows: TGTGCCAGCAGTTTAGCTGAGGATTCACCCCTCCACTTT.

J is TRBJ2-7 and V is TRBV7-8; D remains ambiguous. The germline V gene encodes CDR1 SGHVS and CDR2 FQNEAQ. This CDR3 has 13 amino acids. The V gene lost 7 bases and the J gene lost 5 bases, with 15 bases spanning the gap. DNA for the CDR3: TGTGCCAGCACCCGGTCCGGAGTGGACGAGCAGTACTTC. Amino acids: CASTRSGVDEQYF.

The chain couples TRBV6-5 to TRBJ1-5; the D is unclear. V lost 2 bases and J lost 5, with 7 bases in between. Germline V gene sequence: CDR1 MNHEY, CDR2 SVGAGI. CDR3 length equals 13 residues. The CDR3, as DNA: TGTGCCAGCAGTTACGATGGGTATCAGCCCCAGCATTTT. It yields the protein CASSYDGYQPQHF.

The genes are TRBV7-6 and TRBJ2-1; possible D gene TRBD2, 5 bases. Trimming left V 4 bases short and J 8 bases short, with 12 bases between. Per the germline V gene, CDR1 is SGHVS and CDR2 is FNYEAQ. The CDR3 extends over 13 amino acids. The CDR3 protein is CASSSRRTYEQFF. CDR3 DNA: TGTGCCAGCAGCTCTCGACGGACTTATGAGCAGTTCTTC.

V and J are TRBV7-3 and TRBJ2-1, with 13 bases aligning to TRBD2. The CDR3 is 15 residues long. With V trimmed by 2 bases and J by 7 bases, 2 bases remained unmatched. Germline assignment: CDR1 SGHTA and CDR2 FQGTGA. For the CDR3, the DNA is TGTGCCAGCAGCTTAGAACTAGCGGGGGGGAATGAGCAGTTCTTC. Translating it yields CASSLELAGGNEQFF.

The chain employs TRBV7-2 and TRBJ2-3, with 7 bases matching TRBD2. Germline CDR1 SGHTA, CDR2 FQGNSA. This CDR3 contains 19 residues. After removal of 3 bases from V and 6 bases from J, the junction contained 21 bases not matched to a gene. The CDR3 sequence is CASSLRGSAGARFRDTQYF. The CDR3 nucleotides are TGTGCCAGCAGCTTGAGGGGTTCCGCGGGAGCAAGATTTAGGGATACGCAGTATTTT.

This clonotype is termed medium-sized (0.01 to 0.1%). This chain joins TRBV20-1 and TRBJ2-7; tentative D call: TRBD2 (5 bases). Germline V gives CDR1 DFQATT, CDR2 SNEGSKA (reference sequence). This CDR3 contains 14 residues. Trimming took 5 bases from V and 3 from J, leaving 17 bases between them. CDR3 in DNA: TGCAGTGCTGTGGGTGGGTTGGGGAGCTACGAGCAGTACTTC. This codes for CSAVGGLGSYEQYF.

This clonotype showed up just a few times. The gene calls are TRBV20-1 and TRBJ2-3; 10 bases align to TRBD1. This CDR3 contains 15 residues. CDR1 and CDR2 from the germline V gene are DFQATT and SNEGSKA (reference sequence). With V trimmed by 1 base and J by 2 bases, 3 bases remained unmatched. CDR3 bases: TGCAGTGCTAGAGTAGGGACAGGGGACACAGATACGCAGTATTTT. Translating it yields CSARVGTGDTDTQYF.

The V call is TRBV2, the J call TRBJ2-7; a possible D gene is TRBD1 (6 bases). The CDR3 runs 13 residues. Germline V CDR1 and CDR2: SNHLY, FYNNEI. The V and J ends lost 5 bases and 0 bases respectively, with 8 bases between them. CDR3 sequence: CASSPQGSYEQYF. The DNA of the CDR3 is TGTGCCAGCAGTCCACAGGGCTCCTACGAGCAGTACTTC.

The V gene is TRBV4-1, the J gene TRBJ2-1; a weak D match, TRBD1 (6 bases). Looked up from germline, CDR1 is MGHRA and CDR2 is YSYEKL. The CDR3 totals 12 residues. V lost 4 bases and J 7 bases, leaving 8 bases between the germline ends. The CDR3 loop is CASSPGENEQFF. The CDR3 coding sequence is TGCGCCAGCAGCCCAGGGGAAAATGAGCAGTTCTTC.

Written as DNA, the CDR3 is TGCAGTGCTAGGAAGCAGCAAGAGACCCAGTACTTC. This translates into CSARKQQETQYF. This chain links TRBV20-1 with TRBJ2-5; D gene unclear. From germline, CDR1 is DFQATT and CDR2 SNEGSKA (reference sequence). The germline V and J ends were trimmed by 3 bases and 2 bases, with 7 bases remaining between them. The CDR3 is 12 amino acids.

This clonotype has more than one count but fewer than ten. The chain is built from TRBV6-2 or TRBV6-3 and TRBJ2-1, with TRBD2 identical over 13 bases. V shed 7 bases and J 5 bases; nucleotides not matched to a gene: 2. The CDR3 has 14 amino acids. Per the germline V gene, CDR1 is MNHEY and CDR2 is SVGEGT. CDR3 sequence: CASTGTSGNNEQFF. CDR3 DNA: TGTGCCAGCACCGGGACTAGCGGGAACAATGAGCAGTTCTTC.

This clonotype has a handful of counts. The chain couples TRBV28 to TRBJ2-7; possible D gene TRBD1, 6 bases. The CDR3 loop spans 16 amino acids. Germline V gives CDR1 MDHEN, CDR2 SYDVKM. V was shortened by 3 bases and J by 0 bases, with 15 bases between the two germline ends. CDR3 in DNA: TGTGCCAGCAGTTTCCCCCTCAGGGGCCTCTCCTACGAGCAGTACTTC. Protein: CASSFPLRGLSYEQYF.

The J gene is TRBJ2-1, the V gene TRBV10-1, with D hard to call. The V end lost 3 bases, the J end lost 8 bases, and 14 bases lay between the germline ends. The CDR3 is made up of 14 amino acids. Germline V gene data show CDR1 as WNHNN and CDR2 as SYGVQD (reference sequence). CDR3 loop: CASSDRRVGHEQFF. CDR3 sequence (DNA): TGCGCCAGCAGTGATCGGCGAGTGGGCCATGAGCAGTTCTTC.

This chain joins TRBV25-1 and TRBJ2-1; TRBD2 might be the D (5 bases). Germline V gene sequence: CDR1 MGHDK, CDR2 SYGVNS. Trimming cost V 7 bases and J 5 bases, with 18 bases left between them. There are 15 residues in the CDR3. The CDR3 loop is CASMAADYADNEQFF. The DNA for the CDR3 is TGTGCCAGCATGGCGGCCGACTACGCTGACAATGAGCAGTTCTTC. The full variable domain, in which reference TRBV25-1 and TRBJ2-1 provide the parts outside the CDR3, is EADIYQTPRYLVIGTGKKITLECSQTMGHDKMYWYQQDPGMELHLIHYSYGVNSTEKGDLSSESTVSRIRTEHFPLTLESARPSHTSQYLCASMAADYADNEQFFGPGTRLTVL.

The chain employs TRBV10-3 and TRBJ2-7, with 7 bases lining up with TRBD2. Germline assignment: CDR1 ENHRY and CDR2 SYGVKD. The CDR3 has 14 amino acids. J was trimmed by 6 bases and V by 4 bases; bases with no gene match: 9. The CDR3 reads CAISGLAKLSEQYF. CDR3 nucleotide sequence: TGTGCCATCAGTGGACTAGCAAAGCTCTCCGAGCAGTACTTC.

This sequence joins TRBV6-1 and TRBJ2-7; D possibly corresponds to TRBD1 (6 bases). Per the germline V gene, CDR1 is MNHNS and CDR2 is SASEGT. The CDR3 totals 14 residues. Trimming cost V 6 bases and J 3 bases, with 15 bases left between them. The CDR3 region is CASRPGHLLYEQYF. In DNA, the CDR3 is TGTGCCAGCAGACCGGGACATCTACTCTACGAGCAGTACTTC.

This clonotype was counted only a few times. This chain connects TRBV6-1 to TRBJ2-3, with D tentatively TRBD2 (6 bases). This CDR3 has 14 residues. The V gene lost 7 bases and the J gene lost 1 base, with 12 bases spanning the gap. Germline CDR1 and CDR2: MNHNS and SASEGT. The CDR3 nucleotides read TGTGCCAGCATAGCGGTAGCTGGCACAGATACGCAGTATTTT. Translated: CASIAVAGTDTQYF.

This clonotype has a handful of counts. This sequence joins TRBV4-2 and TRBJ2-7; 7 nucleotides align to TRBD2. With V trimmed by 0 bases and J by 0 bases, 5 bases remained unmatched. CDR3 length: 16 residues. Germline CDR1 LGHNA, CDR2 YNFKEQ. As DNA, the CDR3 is TGTGCCAGCAGCCAAGATCCTGGCGGGGGCTCCTACGAGCAGTACTTC. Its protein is CASSQDPGGGSYEQYF.

DNA for the CDR3: TGCAGTGCTGGGACAGTTGATACCTACGAGCAGTACTTC. Protein product: CSAGTVDTYEQYF. The chain links TRBV20-1 to TRBJ2-7; 7 bases are shared with TRBD1. The CDR3 totals 13 residues. Germline trimming cut 5 bases from V and 2 bases from J; bases unmatched to any gene: 6. Germline-derived CDR1 and CDR2 are DFQATT and SNEGSKA (reference sequence).

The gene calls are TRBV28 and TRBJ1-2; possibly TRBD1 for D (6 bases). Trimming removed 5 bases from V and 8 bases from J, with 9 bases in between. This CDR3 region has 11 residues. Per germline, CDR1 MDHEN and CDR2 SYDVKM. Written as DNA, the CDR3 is TGTGCCAGCAGTCGGACAGTAGGCTACACCTTC. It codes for CASSRTVGYTF.